This T cell receptor beta chain was sequenced in a study of technical replicates of blood from a few donors. After removal of 4 bases from V and 2 bases from J, the junction contained 6 bases not matched to a gene. The CDR3 consists of 14 residues. Germline-derived CDR1 and CDR2 are SGHRS and YFSETQ. Profiling relied on immunoSEQ multiplex PCR, and the TCRdb table lists in-frame clones only, not all of them. The profile shows under 80,000 clones, 94% of them singletons. The V gene is TRBV5-1, the J gene TRBJ2-7, with 7 bases matching TRBD1. The origin of this receptor is a human donor in good health. The sample comprised T cells isolated from PBMCs. CDR3 sequence reads: CASSLGQAPYEQYF. Here the CDR3 DNA reads TGCGCCAGCAGCCTCGGACAGGCTCCCTACGAGCAGTACTTC.